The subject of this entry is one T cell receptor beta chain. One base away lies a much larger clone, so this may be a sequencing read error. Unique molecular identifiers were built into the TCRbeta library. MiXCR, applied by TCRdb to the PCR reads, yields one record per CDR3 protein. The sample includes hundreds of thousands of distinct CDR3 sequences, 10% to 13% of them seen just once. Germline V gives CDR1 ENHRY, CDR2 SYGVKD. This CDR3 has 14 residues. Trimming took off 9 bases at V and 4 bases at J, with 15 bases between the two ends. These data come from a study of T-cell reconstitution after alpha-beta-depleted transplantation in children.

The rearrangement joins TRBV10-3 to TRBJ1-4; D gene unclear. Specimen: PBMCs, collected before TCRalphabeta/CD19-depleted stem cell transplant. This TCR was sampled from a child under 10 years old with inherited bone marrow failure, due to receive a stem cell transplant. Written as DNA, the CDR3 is TGTGCCATGAGTCCGTGGGCCAGTAATGAAAAACTGTTTTTT. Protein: CAMSPWASNEKLFF.